What follows is one T cell receptor beta chain and its context. It lacks a known antigen. No much larger clonotype is one base removed from it; base qualities were not supplied. TCR CDR3 regions were amplified from genomic DNA by multiplex PCR using the deep immunoSEQ assay. Genomic DNA extracted from each cell subset was distributed evenly over all wells of several immunoSEQ 96-well plates, and each plate served as one replicate. For unsorted PBMC, each replicate PCR was loaded with roughly 330 ng genomic DNA, equivalent to tens of thousands of T cell genomes. Genomic DNA from unsorted PBMC was sequenced over ten immunoSEQ deep assay plates. The purified libraries were quantified using a Qubit 3.0 fluorometer, sized with a Bioanalyzer 2100, and then quantified again using the KAPA Library Quantification kit. A separate single-read 150-cycle Illumina NextSeq 550 flow cell was used to sequence each immunoSEQ 96-well plate. As for how the authors treated the data: The immunoSEQ output contained only junctional sequences without quality scores, so filtering could not match that applied to full-length reads. Sequences were annotated with PyIR, a Python wrapper for IgBLAST v1.9, using IMGT germline references to assign V/J genes and CDR3. Any read was removed if the V/J assignment was weak (E-value above 1e-6), the CDR3 was missing, or the read contained stop codons, out-of-frame junctions, or ambiguous translated residues. A V3J clonotype was defined by an identical inferred V gene, J gene, and CDR3 amino acid sequence. The percentage overlap between two repertoires was calculated by dividing the number of shared unique clonotypes by the size of the smaller repertoire. Repertoire richness was assessed with RTK rarefaction, the Chao1 estimator, and Recon v2.1 estimates of unobserved clonotypes. TCRdb mirrors the immuneACCESS table, restricted to in-frame sequences. Some clones are absent from its copies; in checked studies, under half trace to an unresolved V gene, and the reason for the others is unknown. Clonal size and the V and J genes are those of that table, whereas D and trimming came from the DNA. This sample gives hundreds of thousands of clones in total; about four fifths of them show up just once. Of the sample, less than 15% is held by the ten largest clones.

The data derive from a study of shared clonotypes between healthy human individuals (dated by TCRdb to 2018 to 2021). For context, the study as a whole: The cohort included a few men and two women between 18 and 49 years of age. Per donor, leukapheresis produced somewhere between about 0.9 and 9.5 billion PBMCs. To increase sequencing depth and limit assay-specific biases, TCR repertoire library preparation and sequencing were carried out by different laboratories using diverse techniques. To estimate repertoire size and how much clonotypes are shared between individuals, the study performed deep sequencing of blood TCR repertoires from five healthy adults. Here is what the overall study found, with its caveats: Because the study included a small number of donors, the genetic and exposure-history diversity represented was limited. Pairwise subsampling indicated that sequencing depth was expected to affect the degree of clonotype sharing among donors. Sampling was limited to blood, and TCR repertoires in tissue likely differ from TCR repertoires in blood.

Measured from the cysteine to the phenylalanine, the CDR3 is 14 residues long. The retained sequence is limited to the CDR3, 42 bases, with the frame set at the first base. V gives up 1 base and J gives up 1 base, and the segment between their germline ends measures 8 bases. The germline V gene supplies CDR1 SGHRS and CDR2 YFSETQ. Donors were healthy HIV-negative adults with no recently reported acute infections or vaccinations. Every donor was a Caucasian adult residing in Nashville, Tennessee, USA. For unsorted samples, some 90 million PBMCs were counted, and genomic DNA was extracted using the QIAamp DNA Blood Mini kit. Blood was obtained by leukapheresis, after which PBMCs were separated by Ficoll-Histopaque density gradient centrifugation and cryopreserved in liquid nitrogen vapor phase.

The chain employs TRBV5-1 and TRBJ1-1; no D gene is confidently identified. The receptor comes from a woman between 40 and 50 years old in good health. Some clones in this sample may be carry-over from other donors' samples. Sequencing was done on a sample of PBMCs. The CDR3 protein: CASSLTTQNTEAFF. The nucleotide sequence reads TGCGCCAGCAGCTTGACCACACAGAACACTGAAGCTTTCTTT.